This passage covers 20 T cell receptor beta chains from one sample sequenced in a study of cytomegalovirus exposure and HLA in healthy donors. Use of 60 Vbeta and 13 Jbeta primers characterized the PCR. Sequenced by immunoSEQ multiplex PCR; TCRdb stores in-frame clones only, minus some. The sample comprises some 100,000 clones, approximately 76% of which are singletons, and about 16% rests with the top ten. Input material: PBMCs. These receptors were obtained from a man in his forties or fifties in good health and CMV-seropositive.

The genes are TRBV9 and TRBJ1-1; tentatively, D is TRBD1 (5 bases). Per germline, CDR1 SGDLS and CDR2 YYNGEE. Trimming took off 4 bases at V and 7 bases at J, with 20 bases between the two ends. CDR3 length: 15 amino acids. DNA for the CDR3: TGTGCCAGCAGCTTCAACTGGGGGGGGTCGGGTGAAGCTTTCTTT. It yields the protein CASSFNWGGSGEAFF.

V usage is TRBV5-6 and J usage is TRBJ1-1; TRBD1 is a possible D gene (5 bases). V dropped 5 bases and J dropped 0 bases, with 11 bases sitting between them. This CDR3 has 14 residues. The germline V gene encodes CDR1 SGHDT and CDR2 YYEEEE. The CDR3 region has the DNA TGTGCCAGCAGGAAACAGGTCTTGAACACTGAAGCTTTCTTT. This codes for CASRKQVLNTEAFF.

The rearrangement joins TRBV28 to TRBJ1-3; 7 bases agree with TRBD1. Trimming at V came to 2 bases and at J to 5 bases, leaving 6 bases not matched to a gene. The CDR3 covers 15 residues. Germline lookup yields CDR1 MDHEN and CDR2 SYDVKM. The CDR3 DNA follows: TGTGCCAGCAGTTTACCAGGGGGAAACAGAAACACCATATATTTT. Translating it yields CASSLPGGNRNTIYF.

V is TRBV15 and J is TRBJ2-1; 8 bases align to TRBD1. The V gene end was trimmed by 1 base and the J gene end by 2 bases; junction bases not matched to a gene: 7. This CDR3 contains 17 residues. CDR1 and CDR2 from the germline V gene are LNHNV and YYDKDF (reference sequence). The chain's CDR3 is CATSRASTGGTYNEQFF. In nucleotides, the CDR3 is TGTGCCACCAGCAGAGCCAGTACAGGGGGTACCTACAATGAGCAGTTCTTC.

The chain uses TRBV7-9 and TRBJ2-7; TRBD1 matches 12 bases. Trimming removed 2 bases from V and 0 bases from J; junction bases left unmatched: 5. The germline V gene encodes CDR1 SEHNR and CDR2 FQNEAQ (reference sequence). The CDR3 contains 17 residues. The CDR3 is CASSLWGQGATSYEQYF. CDR3 coding DNA: TGTGCCAGCAGCTTATGGGGACAGGGGGCTACCTCCTACGAGCAGTACTTC.

The chain carries TRBV7-9 and TRBJ1-6; tentative D call: TRBD1 (5 bases). The CDR3 length is 13 residues. The germline V gene encodes CDR1 SEHNR and CDR2 FQNEAQ (reference sequence). Between the trimmed V and J ends, which lost 3 bases and 10 bases, there was a span of 10 bases. In DNA form, the CDR3 reads TGTGCCAGCAGCTTTACGGGGGACTCACCCCTCCACTTT. Translating it yields CASSFTGDSPLHF.

The chain joins TRBV5-4 to TRBJ2-5; a possible D gene is TRBD1 (5 bases). Germline assignment: CDR1 SGHNT and CDR2 YYREEE (reference sequence). V was trimmed by 0 bases and J by 5 bases, leaving 11 bases between them. The length of the CDR3 is 14 residues. The DNA for the CDR3 is TGTGCCAGCAGCTTGGAGGGGCTGGGGGAGACCCAGTACTTC. This sequence encodes CASSLEGLGETQYF.

V is TRBV5-1 and J is TRBJ2-5, with a weak D call TRBD1 (6 bases). Matching the DNA end better, TRBJ2-7 makes the J call doubtful. This CDR3 is built from 15 residues. Germline V gene lookup returns CDR1 SGHRS and CDR2 YFSETQ. Here the CDR3 reads CASSKLDRSPIEQYF. In DNA form, the CDR3 reads TGCGCCAGCAGCAAACTCGACAGGAGCCCAATCGAGCAGTACTTC.

The V and J genes are TRBV28 and TRBJ1-1, with 7 bases matching TRBD1. The germline gives CDR1 MDHEN, CDR2 SYDVKM. The V segment lost 2 bases and the J segment 2 bases; nucleotides outside the gene matches: 8. CDR3 length: 16 amino acids. The CDR3 region has the DNA TGTGCCAGCAGTTTAACAGGGGATCCGGAAAACACTGAAGCTTTCTTT. The encoded protein is CASSLTGDPENTEAFF.

J is TRBJ2-5 and V is TRBV28; 11 bases map to TRBD2. There are 17 residues in the CDR3. Germline CDR1 reads MDHEN; CDR2 reads SYDVKM. Trimming cost V 5 bases and J 5 bases; bases outside gene matches: 13. The CDR3 nucleotides read TGTGCCAGCAGTCCATTCCCCCTACTAGCGGGGGAGGAGACCCAGTACTTC. This codes for CASSPFPLLAGEETQYF. Complete variable domain (other parts from reference TRBV28 and TRBJ2-5): DVKVTQSSRYLVKRTGEKVFLECVQDMDHENMFWYRQDPGLGLRLIYFSYDVKMKEKGDIPEGYSVSREKKERFSLILESASTNQTSMYLCASSPFPLLAGEETQYFGPGTRLLVL.

This clone is a singleton in its sample. The chain carries TRBV4-2 and TRBJ2-3; unclear D gene. V was cut by 0 bases and J by 1 base, with 8 bases left in between. This CDR3 has 15 residues. Germline V gene sequence: CDR1 LGHNA, CDR2 YNFKEQ. The CDR3 reads CASSQDSQGTDTQYF. The DNA for the CDR3 is TGTGCCAGCAGCCAAGATAGTCAGGGCACAGATACGCAGTATTTT.

The V and J genes are TRBV15 and TRBJ2-5; 8 nucleotides agree with TRBD1. The V and J ends lost 0 bases and 4 bases, in that order; junction bases with no gene match: 13. Germline loops: CDR1 LNHNV, CDR2 YYDKDF (reference sequence). The CDR3 consists of 18 residues. CDR3 region: CATSRDPVRGHGRETQYF. The DNA for the CDR3 is TGTGCCACCAGCAGAGATCCTGTCAGGGGGCATGGAAGAGAGACCCAGTACTTC.

The chain joins TRBV4-1 to TRBJ2-7; TRBD2 might be the D (5 bases). Germline V CDR1 and CDR2: MGHRA, YSYEKL. The V and J ends lost 1 base and 3 bases respectively, with 10 bases between them. The CDR3 covers 14 residues. DNA of the CDR3: TGCGCCAGCAGCCAAGGAACCGGGGTCTACGAGCAGTACTTC. Translation gives CASSQGTGVYEQYF.

This rearrangement joins TRBV5-1 to TRBJ2-5; tentative D call: TRBD2 (6 bases). From germline, CDR1 is SGHRS and CDR2 YFSETQ. V shed 0 bases and J shed 1 base, with 10 bases lying between them. The CDR3 extends over 15 amino acids. The CDR3 reads CASSLGRGTQETQYF. In nucleotides, the CDR3 is TGCGCCAGCAGCTTGGGTCGGGGGACCCAAGAGACCCAGTACTTC.

This chain uses TRBV2 with TRBJ2-4, with 8 bases fitting TRBD2. The ends lost 2 bases at V and 9 bases at J; junction bases unmatched: 12. The length of the CDR3 is 16 residues. Germline V gives CDR1 SNHLY, CDR2 FYNNEI. The CDR3 bases are TGTGCCAGCAGTGAATTTAGCGGGACTGGCCGAGTCATTCAGTACTTC. Its translation is CASSEFSGTGRVIQYF.

The chain combines TRBV6-1 with TRBJ2-1; the D gene is possibly TRBD2 (5 bases). CDR1 and CDR2 from the germline V gene are MNHNS and SASEGT. The CDR3 is 12 amino acids. V lost 4 bases, J lost 8 bases, and 9 bases lay in between. CDR3 in DNA: TGTGCCAGCAGTGGGACTTTCCATGAGCAGTTCTTC. This translates into CASSGTFHEQFF.

This chain connects TRBV5-6 to TRBJ2-5; a weak D match, TRBD1 (6 bases). The CDR3 covers 13 residues. V gave up 5 bases and J gave up 2 bases, with 10 bases separating them. Germline loops: CDR1 SGHDT, CDR2 YYEEEE. This CDR3 reads CASRYGQQETQYF. The DNA for the CDR3 is TGTGCCAGCAGGTACGGACAGCAAGAGACCCAGTACTTC.

This clone was seen more than once but under ten times. The gene calls are TRBV28 and TRBJ2-7; D perhaps matches TRBD1 (5 bases). The CDR3 contains 13 residues. V lost 5 bases and J 4 bases, leaving 12 bases between the germline ends. Germline V gene data show CDR1 as MDHEN and CDR2 as SYDVKM. DNA of the CDR3: TGTGCCAGCAGTCCACCACAGGCATACGAGCAGTACTTC. Translating it yields CASSPPQAYEQYF.

The rearrangement links TRBV10-3 to TRBJ2-3; TRBD2 might be the D (6 bases). The CDR3 sequence is 15 residues long. Germline lookup yields CDR1 ENHRY and CDR2 SYGVKD. V was pared by 4 bases and J by 0 bases, with 11 bases between. As DNA, the CDR3 is TGTGCCATCAGTGCGGGAGACGGTAGCACAGATACGCAGTATTTT. The encoded protein is CAISAGDGSTDTQYF.

The rearrangement links TRBV6-1 to TRBJ1-5, with unresolved D. The ends were cut back, 6 bases at V and 13 bases at J, with 19 bases in the middle. The germline V gene has CDR1 MNHNS and CDR2 SASEGT. The CDR3 is made up of 13 amino acids. The CDR3 region is CASSERGQSFQHF. CDR3 bases: TGTGCCAGCAGCGAGCGAGGGCAGAGTTTTCAGCATTTT.